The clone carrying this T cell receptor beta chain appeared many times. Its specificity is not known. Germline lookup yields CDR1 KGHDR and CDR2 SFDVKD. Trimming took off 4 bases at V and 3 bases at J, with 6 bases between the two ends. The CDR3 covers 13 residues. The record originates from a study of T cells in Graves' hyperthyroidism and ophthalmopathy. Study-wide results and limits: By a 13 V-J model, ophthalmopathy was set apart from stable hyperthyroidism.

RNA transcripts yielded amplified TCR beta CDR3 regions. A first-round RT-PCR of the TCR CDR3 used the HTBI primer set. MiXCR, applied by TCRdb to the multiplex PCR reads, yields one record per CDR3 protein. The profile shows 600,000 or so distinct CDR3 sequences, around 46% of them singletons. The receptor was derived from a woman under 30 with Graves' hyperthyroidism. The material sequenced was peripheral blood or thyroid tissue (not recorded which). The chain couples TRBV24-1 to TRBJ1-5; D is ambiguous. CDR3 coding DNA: TGTGCCACCAGTGACGGACCCAATCAGCCCCAGCATTTT. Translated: CATSDGPNQPQHF.